Listed below are T cell receptor beta chains from one sample, sequenced in a study of T cell changes during pregnancy in multiple sclerosis. Method: immunoSEQ multiplex PCR; TCRdb's copy keeps in-frame clones and lacks some. The profile shows almost 65,000 clones, 92% of them singletons. This specimen consisted of peripheral blood, obtained in the first trimester of pregnancy. The receptors were sampled from a female donor with multiple sclerosis, enrolled in a pregnancy study. Each CDR3 is given with its conserved first and last residue. D genes are given only for firm matches. The size entry is marked missing in some rows and otherwise reads once, few, many or a size class.

CDR3nt	CDR3aa	d_gene	j_gene	abundance	v_gene
TGTGCCAGCAGCTTAGGCGGGAGGGGAGAGACCCAGTACTTC	CASSLGGRGETQYF	TRBD2	TRBJ2-5	-	TRBV7-3
TGTGCCAGCAGTTTAGCAGGACAGGGGAGCTCAGAGCAGTACTTC	CASSLAGQGSSEQYF	TRBD1	TRBJ2-7	once	TRBV27
TGTGCCAGCAGCTACGTAGCGGGAGGCTCCTACAATGAGCAGTTCTTC	CASSYVAGGSYNEQFF	TRBD2	TRBJ2-1	-	TRBV7-9
TGTGCCAGCAGCCCCGGTCGAACCTTT	CASSPGRTF	-	TRBJ2-3	-	TRBV27
TGTGCCAGCCTATTGGACAATGAGCAGTTCTTC	CASLLDNEQFF	-	TRBJ2-1	-	TRBV2
TGTGCCAGCAGCTTAGCGGGAGGGCTAAATGAGCAGTTCTTC	CASSLAGGLNEQFF	TRBD2	TRBJ2-1	-	TRBV7-3
TGTGCCAGCAATGACGGGACTAGCGGGAAGGATGAGCAGTTCTTC	CASNDGTSGKDEQFF	TRBD2	TRBJ2-1	-	TRBV6-6
TGTGCCAGCAGTGAAGTGGGGCGGAGGGGATACTACGAGCAGTACTTC	CASSEVGRRGYYEQYF	-	TRBJ2-7	-	TRBV6-1
TGTGCCAGCAGCCCTCCGGGGGGCCCCGGGACGGGGGAGCAGTACTTC	CASSPPGGPGTGEQYF	-	TRBJ2-7	-	TRBV7-2
TGCGCCAGCAGCTCGGACAGGGTCTCCTATGGCTACACCTTC	CASSSDRVSYGYTF	TRBD1	TRBJ1-2	once	TRBV4-3
TGTGCCAGCAGCTTAGGGGGCTTCTCCTACGAGCAGTACTTC	CASSLGGFSYEQYF	TRBD1	TRBJ2-7	-	TRBV5-8
TGTGCCAGCAGCTTAGTAGCGGCCAAGAGCACAGATACGCAGTATTTT	CASSLVAAKSTDTQYF	-	TRBJ2-3	-	TRBV7-2
TGTGCCAGCAGCGGCGGGACAGGGCAGTTCTTC	CASSGGTGQFF	TRBD1	TRBJ2-1	-	TRBV7-9
TGTGCCAGCAGCGTAGTTGGGAGCTCCTACAATGAGCAGTTCTTC	CASSVVGSSYNEQFF	-	TRBJ2-1	-	TRBV9
TGTGCCAGTATCCCCAGGGTAAGGAACACTGAAGCTTTCTTT	CASIPRVRNTEAFF	-	TRBJ1-1	once	TRBV19
TGCGCCAGCAGCCGGACCTGGGCAGGGGCCAGTCACTATGGCTACACCTTC	CASSRTWAGASHYGYTF	-	TRBJ1-2	-	TRBV4-3
TGCGCCAGCAGCTTGGGTCCAGGTCGCGAAAAACTGTTTTTT	CASSLGPGREKLFF	-	TRBJ1-4	-	TRBV5-1
TGTGCCAGCAGCTTAGTGGACAGGAGCTACACCTTC	CASSLVDRSYTF	TRBD1	TRBJ1-2	-	TRBV7-2
TGTGCCAGCAGCTTAAGGACAAGCGGGAGGGTCTCCTACGAGCAGTACTTC	CASSLRTSGRVSYEQYF	TRBD2	TRBJ2-7	-	TRBV13
TGTGCCAGCAGTAGACTAGCGGGAGGGGGCCCCTACGAGCAGTACTTC	CASSRLAGGGPYEQYF	TRBD2	TRBJ2-7	-	TRBV27
TGTGCCAGCAGTTACAATTCAGGGATGGCCAAAAACATTCAGTACTTC	CASSYNSGMAKNIQYF	-	TRBJ2-4	few	TRBV6-5
TGTGCCAGCAGTCACCGAGTGTGGTCAGGGATCAGAGAGACCCAGTACTTC	CASSHRVWSGIRETQYF	-	TRBJ2-5	-	TRBV28
TGCGCCAGCAGCTACTACACGGCCACTGGAAACACCATATATTTT	CASSYYTATGNTIYF	-	TRBJ1-3	once	TRBV5-1
TGTGCCAGCAGTCCCTCCCTCTATAATGAAAAACTGTTTTTT	CASSPSLYNEKLFF	-	TRBJ1-4	-	TRBV5-6
TGTGCCAGCAGTTTAGCCGGGAGGGTCTACGAGCAGTACTTC	CASSLAGRVYEQYF	TRBD2	TRBJ2-7	-	TRBV28
TGTGCCTGGAGTGTACTAGCGGGAGATGAGCAGTTCTTC	CAWSVLAGDEQFF	TRBD2	TRBJ2-1	-	TRBV30
TGTGCCAGCAGCCTGCGGGGGGTACCCGGGCAGTTCTTC	CASSLRGVPGQFF	TRBD2	TRBJ2-1	-	TRBV4-2
TGCGCCAGCAGCGACGGGACAGTCTCATACGAGCAGTACTTC	CASSDGTVSYEQYF	TRBD1	TRBJ2-7	-	TRBV5-1
TGTGCCAGCAGCGCCCTAATTGGGACAGGGAACTATGGCTACACCTTC	CASSALIGTGNYGYTF	TRBD1	TRBJ1-2	-	TRBV9
TGTGCCAGCAGCTTAGGGAGGGGTGGAAATTCACCCCTCCACTTT	CASSLGRGGNSPLHF	-	TRBJ1-6	-	TRBV7-2
TGTGCCAGCAGTTTTTCCGGAGCGGACCTTTGGTACGAGCAGTACTTC	CASSFSGADLWYEQYF	-	TRBJ2-7	-	TRBV27
TGTGCCAGCATCCGATTCCAGGGACTCAACACTGAAGCTTTCTTT	CASIRFQGLNTEAFF	-	TRBJ1-1	-	TRBV7-2
TGTGCCAGTAGTATCTCGCAGGGGGCGTTATACGAGCAGTACTTC	CASSISQGALYEQYF	TRBD1	TRBJ2-7	-	TRBV19
TGCGCCAGCAGCCAGGCCGGGGAAGGGCGGTTTAGCAATCAGCCCCAGCATTTT	CASSQAGEGRFSNQPQHF	-	TRBJ1-5	-	TRBV4-1
TGTGCCAGTAGTGGACGGGACAGGGGGCGAAGAGGGAACACTGAAGCTTTCTTT	CASSGRDRGRRGNTEAFF	TRBD1	TRBJ1-1	-	TRBV19
TGTGCCAGCCGGGAGCGGGGTAACACCGGGGAGCTGTTTTTT	CASRERGNTGELFF	TRBD2	TRBJ2-2	-	TRBV5-4